Below, 28 T cell receptor beta chains from the same sample are listed, as sequenced in a study of T cell responses to AZD1222 COVID-19 vaccine. The table came from immunoSEQ multiplex PCR; TCRdb's copy has only in-frame clones and leaves some out. The sample includes tens of thousands of clones, 65% to 85% seen only once; the top ten take about 20%. This material consisted of peripheral blood, taken on day 0 of MenACWY control vaccination. The origin of the receptors is an adult in good health.

This chain connects TRBV3-1 (or the pseudogene TRBV3-2) to TRBJ2-5, with TRBD2 matching 15 bases. Germline CDR1 is LGHDT and CDR2 is YNNKEL (reference sequence). The CDR3 loop spans 16 amino acids. The V and J ends lost 1 base and 5 bases, in that order; junction bases with no gene match: 2. CDR3 coding DNA: TGTGCCAGCAGCCAAGTTGGGACTAGCGGGAGGGAGACCCAGTACTTC. Translation: CASSQVGTSGRETQYF.

The chain is built from TRBV11-2 and TRBJ1-1; the D gene is possibly TRBD1 (5 bases). This CDR3 has 13 amino acids. The V gene lost 4 bases and the J gene lost 2 bases, with 8 bases spanning the gap. Germline V lookup: CDR1 SGHAT, CDR2 FQNNGV. The CDR3 nucleotides are TGTGCCAGCAGCTCGGGACCTAACACTGAAGCTTTCTTT. Amino acids: CASSSGPNTEAFF.

The DNA for the CDR3 is TGTGCCACCGCGCGGGAATCCCCGGCCAACATTACGAGGCAGTACGTC. Protein product: CATARESPANITRQYV. The gene calls are TRBV15 and TRBJ2-7, with D possibly being TRBD2 (6 bases). Germline lookup yields CDR1 LNHNV and CDR2 YYDKDF (reference sequence). Trimming cost V 8 bases and J 9 bases, with 29 bases left between them. The CDR3 has 16 residues.

This clone was observed once. Written as DNA, the CDR3 is TGTGCCTGGAGTGTACGGGGTCCCGGGGAGCTGTTTTTT. Encoded protein: CAWSVRGPGELFF. This chain joins TRBV30 and TRBJ2-2; D is perhaps TRBD2 (5 bases). The CDR3 contains 13 residues. With 0 bases removed from V and 6 bases from J, the gap between germline ends came to 8 bases. The germline CDR1 and CDR2 sequences are GTSNPN and SVGIG (reference sequence). The whole variable domain, filled in from reference TRBV30 and TRBJ2-2, reads SQTIHQWPATLVQPVGSPLSLECTVEGTSNPNLYWYRQAAGRGLQLLFYSVGIGQISSEVPQNLSASRPQDRQFILSSKKLLLSDSGFYLCAWSVRGPGELFFGEGSRLTVL.

This clone was seen a few times. The chain is built from TRBV15 and TRBJ2-3, with 8 bases that match TRBD1. J gave up 5 bases and V 0 bases, and 7 bases lay outside the gene matches. The CDR3 runs 16 residues. CDR1 is LNHNV and CDR2 is YYDKDF in the germline V gene (reference sequence). In nucleotides, the CDR3 is TGTGCCACCAGCAGAGACTTAGGCAGGGGGCAAGATACGCAGTATTTT. This translates into CATSRDLGRGQDTQYF.

V and J are TRBV2 and TRBJ2-7; D gene uncertain. Germline lookup yields CDR1 SNHLY and CDR2 FYNNEI. The CDR3 length is 12 residues. V was shortened by 7 bases and J by 2 bases, with 9 bases between the two germline ends. The DNA for the CDR3 is TGTGCCAGCACGGAAGTGACCTACGAGCAGTACGTC. Protein: CASTEVTYEQYV.

This sequence joins TRBV7-2 and TRBJ1-5; TRBD1 matches at 10 bases. The V segment lost 5 bases and the J segment 9 bases; nucleotides outside the gene matches: 4. Germline assignment: CDR1 SGHTA and CDR2 FQGNSA. The CDR3 sequence is 13 residues long. CDR3 in DNA: TGTGCCAGCAGCCCGGGACAGGGGTGGCCCCAGCATTTT. Protein: CASSPGQGWPQHF.

The genes are TRBV11-2 and TRBJ2-4, with a possible D match to TRBD2 (6 bases). This CDR3 comprises 18 residues. The V gene lost 5 bases and the J gene lost 3 bases, with 23 bases spanning the gap. Germline CDR1 and CDR2: SGHAT and FQNNGV. CDR3 sequence reads: CASSPLVGGSFVKNIQYF. In DNA form, the CDR3 reads TGTGCCAGCAGCCCATTAGTGGGGGGTAGTTTTGTCAAAAACATTCAGTACTTC. Combining the CDR3 with reference TRBV11-2 and TRBJ2-4 gives the whole variable domain EAGVAQSPRYKIIEKRQSVAFWCNPISGHATLYWYQQILGQGPKLLIQFQNNGVVDDSQLPKDRFSAERLKGVDSTLKIQPAKLEDSAVYLCASSPLVGGSFVKNIQYFGAGTRLSVL.

V and J are TRBV19 and TRBJ1-1; 9 bases agree with TRBD1. This CDR3 is built from 17 residues. Germline CDR1 reads LNHDA; CDR2 reads SQIVND (reference sequence). Losses at the gene ends were 6 bases for V and 1 base for J; bases not matched to a gene: 12. Here the CDR3 DNA reads TGTGCCAGTAGAATTAGCCGGGACAGGGACACGAACACTGAAGCTTTCTTT. Translated, it gives CASRISRDRDTNTEAFF. Full variable domain (missing parts from reference TRBV19 and TRBJ1-1): DGGITQSPKYLFRKEGQNVTLSCEQNLNHDAMYWYRQDPGQGLRLIYYSQIVNDFQKGDIAEGYSVSREKKESFPLTVTSAQKNPTAFYLCASRISRDRDTNTEAFFGQGTRLTVV.

V is TRBV4-1 and J is TRBJ1-5, with 9 bases fitting TRBD1. CDR1 is MGHRA and CDR2 is YSYEKL in the germline V gene. The CDR3 is 16 amino acids. V was pared by 1 base and J by 6 bases, with 7 bases of the junction left unmatched. The CDR3 DNA reads TGCGCCAGCAGCCAAGCCGGGACAGGGCGAGGTCAGCCCCAGCATTTT. Protein sequence: CASSQAGTGRGQPQHF.

The rearrangement uses TRBV30 and TRBJ1-4; D remains ambiguous. CDR1 and CDR2 from the germline V gene are GTSNPN and SVGIG (reference sequence). CDR3 length: 12 amino acids. Trimming stripped 4 bases from V and 7 bases from J, with 10 bases between. This CDR3 is CAWNRRGEKLFF. CDR3 nucleotide sequence: TGTGCCTGGAATAGGAGAGGTGAAAAACTGTTTTTT.

The V and J genes are TRBV5-1 and TRBJ1-2; 10 bases are shared with TRBD1. The CDR3 contains 15 residues. The ends lost 2 bases at V and 0 bases at J; junction bases unmatched: 1. The germline V gene encodes CDR1 SGHRS and CDR2 YFSETQ. The CDR3 DNA sequence: TGCGCCAGCAGCTTAGGACAGGGGGCTAACTATGGCTACACCTTC. It codes for CASSLGQGANYGYTF.

The V call is TRBV5-5, the J call TRBJ1-3; no definite D call. The CDR3 spans 13 residues. Trimming removed 0 bases from V and 8 bases from J, with 9 bases in between. Looked up from germline, CDR1 is SGHKS and CDR2 is YYEKEE (reference sequence). The CDR3 coding sequence is TGTGCCAGCAGCTTGGTTTCGGAGGACACCATATATTTT. This gives the protein CASSLVSEDTIYF.

This clone was seen just once. This chain links TRBV5-4 with TRBJ2-7; unclear D gene. Looked up from germline, CDR1 is SGHNT and CDR2 is YYREEE (reference sequence). V lost 0 bases to trimming and J lost 0 bases, with 10 bases between them. The CDR3 is made up of 15 amino acids. DNA for the CDR3: TGTGCCAGCAGCTTGGGGGCGGTCCCCTCCTACGAGCAGTACTTC. Translating it yields CASSLGAVPSYEQYF.

This chain joins TRBV18 and TRBJ2-5; TRBD1 matches 9 bases. Germline values: CDR1 KGHSH, CDR2 LQKENI. The CDR3 is 14 residues long. V lost 4 bases to trimming and J lost 1 base; unmatched junction nucleotides: 1. CDR3 sequence: CASSQTGGQETQYF. In nucleotides, the CDR3 is TGTGCCAGCTCACAGACAGGGGGCCAAGAGACCCAGTACTTC.

Comments on this clone: The junction departs from germline at one end; a sequencing error may be responsible. V and J are TRBV5-4 and TRBJ2-2; tentative D call: TRBD2 (7 bases). Germline-derived CDR1 and CDR2 are SGHNT and YYREEE (reference sequence). The CDR3 is 16 amino acids. CDR3 residues: CASTLGSGTSTGELFF. The CDR3 DNA is TGTGCCAGCACCTTGGGCAGCGGGACAAGCACCGGGGAGCTGTTTTTT.

In its sample, this clone was seen once. The chain has TRBV5-4 and TRBJ1-5; no clear D. Germline V CDR1 and CDR2: SGHNT, YYREEE (reference sequence). Trimming removed 2 bases at V and 7 bases at J, with 13 bases between. This CDR3 contains 14 residues. The CDR3 nucleotides are TGTGCCAGCAGCTTCGACCCCTCCGGGCAGCCCCAGCATTTT. This encodes CASSFDPSGQPQHF.

This chain links TRBV7-6 with TRBJ2-2; no firm D call. V lost 3 bases, J lost 4 bases, and 6 bases lay in between. The CDR3 is 13 residues long. The germline V gene encodes CDR1 SGHVS and CDR2 FNYEAQ. CDR3 residues: CASSLYSTGELFF. The CDR3 DNA reads TGTGCCAGCAGCTTGTACAGCACCGGGGAGCTGTTTTTT.

This chain links TRBV7-9 with TRBJ1-3; 7 bases agree with TRBD1. The CDR3 spans 19 residues. Per germline, CDR1 SEHNR and CDR2 FQNEAQ (reference sequence). The J segment lost 0 bases and the V segment lost 3 bases, leaving 14 bases of the junction unmatched. Here the CDR3 DNA reads TGTGCCAGCAGCTTTGGGACAGCACAAACACTGATCTCTGGAAACACCATATATTTT. Translation: CASSFGTAQTLISGNTIYF. Filled out from reference TRBV7-9 and TRBJ1-3, the complete variable domain reads DTGVSQNPRHKITKRGQNVTFRCDPISEHNRLYWYRQTLGQGPEFLTYFQNEAQLEKSRLLSDRFSAERPKGSFSTLEIQRTEQGDSAMYLCASSFGTAQTLISGNTIYFGEGSWLTVV.

This clone counts as medium-sized. The chain carries TRBV2 and TRBJ2-7, with TRBD2 matching over 9 bases. The germline V gene has CDR1 SNHLY and CDR2 FYNNEI. This CDR3 spans 17 amino acids. Unmatched junction bases numbered 13, after V lost 0 bases and J lost 7 bases. In DNA form, the CDR3 reads TGTGCCAGCAGTGAAGCAAGGCGGGAGGGCCCTATTTTGGAGCAGTACTTC. Translated, it gives CASSEARREGPILEQYF.

This clone was seen only a few times. The rearrangement joins TRBV2 to TRBJ1-5; 12 bases align to TRBD1. Germline V gives CDR1 SNHLY, CDR2 FYNNEI. The V and J ends lost 8 bases and 2 bases, in that order; junction bases with no gene match: 7. The CDR3 runs 16 residues. CDR3 in amino acids: CASARDRGHGNQPQHF. The CDR3 region has the DNA TGTGCCAGCGCCCGGGACAGGGGGCATGGCAATCAGCCCCAGCATTTT.

J is TRBJ1-2 and V is TRBV9, with no clear D. V lost 0 bases, J lost 9 bases, and 21 bases lay in between. In germline, CDR1 is SGDLS, CDR2 YYNGEE. The CDR3 sequence is 16 residues long. CDR3 in DNA: TGTGCCAGCAGCGTAGCTGACCGGGTAATTCAGCGTCGCTACACCTTC. Translating it yields CASSVADRVIQRRYTF.

V and J are TRBV30 and TRBJ1-2; a possible D gene is TRBD1 (6 bases). V dropped 0 bases and J dropped 2 bases, with 16 bases sitting between them. This CDR3 has 16 amino acids. Germline V gene sequence: CDR1 GTSNPN, CDR2 SVGIG (reference sequence). This CDR3 is CAWSVQQGVRNYGYTF. The CDR3, as DNA: TGTGCCTGGAGTGTACAACAGGGAGTAAGGAACTATGGCTACACCTTC.

This clone came up a few times. The genes are TRBV6-1 and TRBJ2-2; a possible D gene is TRBD1 (6 bases). Germline V gene data show CDR1 as MNHNS and CDR2 as SASEGT. This CDR3 has 14 residues. Trimming cost V 4 bases and J 0 bases, with 6 bases left between them. The CDR3 nucleotides read TGTGCCAGCAGTGGGACAGCGAACACCGGGGAGCTGTTTTTT. Translation: CASSGTANTGELFF.

Here the CDR3 DNA reads TGTGCCACCAGTGATTTGGCTACTAGCGGGAGTAATGAGCAGTTCTTC. Translated, it gives CATSDLATSGSNEQFF. The gene calls are TRBV24-1 and TRBJ2-1; TRBD2 matches 11 bases. The V gene end was trimmed by 0 bases and the J gene end by 7 bases; junction bases not matched to a gene: 4. The CDR3 extends over 16 amino acids. The germline V gene encodes CDR1 KGHDR and CDR2 SFDVKD.

In DNA form, the CDR3 reads TGTGCCAGTAGTCCTCGGGTACCGAGCGCTGAAGCTTTCTTT. Protein product: CASSPRVPSAEAFF. This chain connects TRBV19 to TRBJ1-1; D is undetermined. Germline V lookup: CDR1 LNHDA, CDR2 SQIVND (reference sequence). The length of the CDR3 is 14 residues. Trimming pared 5 bases from V and 6 bases from J, leaving 16 bases between. Filled out from reference TRBV19 and TRBJ1-1, the complete variable domain reads DGGITQSPKYLFRKEGQNVTLSCEQNLNHDAMYWYRQDPGQGLRLIYYSQIVNDFQKGDIAEGYSVSREKKESFPLTVTSAQKNPTAFYLCASSPRVPSAEAFFGQGTRLTVV.

The rearrangement links TRBV27 to TRBJ1-1; D may be TRBD1 (5 bases). The ends were cut back, 1 base at V and 4 bases at J, with 10 bases in the middle. Germline values: CDR1 MNHEY, CDR2 SMNVEV (reference sequence). This CDR3 is 14 amino acids long. The CDR3 spells CASSLLAGSTEAFF. CDR3 nucleotides: TGTGCCAGCAGTTTATTAGCAGGGAGCACTGAAGCTTTCTTT.

This chain joins TRBV7-8 and TRBJ2-7, with D unresolved. The CDR3 is made up of 13 amino acids. Germline values: CDR1 SGHVS, CDR2 FQNEAQ. V lost 3 bases to trimming and J lost 2 bases, with 8 bases between them. This chain's CDR3 is CASSFELAYEQYV. Here the CDR3 DNA reads TGTGCCAGCAGCTTTGAACTGGCCTACGAGCAGTACGTC.